Below, 27 T cell receptor beta chains from the same sample are listed, as sequenced in a study of blood T cell repertoires in COVID-19. TCRdb's table, derived via immunoSEQ multiplex PCR, lists solely in-frame clones and lacks some. The sample lists 150,000 to 200,000 clones, more than 80% occurring once. Sequenced input: PBMCs or T cells enriched from blood (not recorded which). Receptors originate from a man aged 50 to 60 who had recovered from COVID-19.

The chain has TRBV10-3 and TRBJ1-6; tentative D call: TRBD1 (5 bases). The CDR3 is 14 amino acids. V was cut by 11 bases and J by 7 bases, with 18 bases left in between. The germline CDR1 and CDR2 sequences are ENHRY and SYGVKD. The CDR3 sequence: CASKVQGPNSPLHF. The CDR3 coding sequence is TGTGCCTCCAAGGTTCAGGGTCCGAATTCACCCCTCCACTTT.

J is TRBJ1-4 and V is TRBV19; TRBD1 matches at 7 bases. Germline loops: CDR1 LNHDA, CDR2 SQIVND (reference sequence). This CDR3 has 17 amino acids. Germline trimming cut 4 bases from V and 0 bases from J; bases unmatched to any gene: 8. The CDR3: CASSTSGQRTTNEKLFF. The CDR3 DNA reads TGTGCCAGTAGTACCTCGGGACAGCGGACAACTAATGAAAAACTGTTTTTT.

V and J are TRBV6-1 and TRBJ2-2; tentative D call: TRBD2 (5 bases). This CDR3 region has 18 residues. V shed 1 base and J shed 1 base, with 16 bases lying between them. The V gene's germline CDR1 is MNHNS and CDR2 SASEGT. CDR3 sequence (DNA): TGTGCCAGCAGTGAAGGGTACGGGGTGCGTGGGAACACCGGGGAGCTGTTTTTT. Its protein is CASSEGYGVRGNTGELFF.

This rearrangement joins TRBV27 to TRBJ2-7; 9 nucleotides line up with TRBD1. V shed 4 bases, J shed 1 base, and the junction held 2 bases outside the gene matches. The CDR3 sequence is 14 residues long. Germline lookup yields CDR1 MNHEY and CDR2 SMNVEV (reference sequence). The CDR3 reads CASSYGQGSYEQYF. The DNA of the CDR3 is TGTGCCAGCAGTTACGGACAGGGGTCCTACGAGCAGTACTTC.

This rearrangement joins TRBV19 to TRBJ1-2; weak D call: TRBD1 (6 bases). V lost 3 bases and J lost 4, with 12 bases in between. CDR1 and CDR2 (germline): LNHDA, SQIVND (reference sequence). The CDR3 is 14 amino acids. CDR3 DNA: TGTGCCAGTAGTATCGGGGGGCCTCGCTATGGCTACACCTTC. It yields the protein CASSIGGPRYGYTF.

This chain connects TRBV5-6 to TRBJ1-4; D unclear. The V and J ends lost 1 base and 1 base respectively, with 11 bases between them. The CDR3 runs to 16 residues. In germline, CDR1 is SGHDT, CDR2 YYEEEE. CDR3 sequence reads: CASSLSISGTNEKLFF. The CDR3 bases are TGTGCCAGCAGCTTGAGTATTTCGGGAACTAATGAAAAACTGTTTTTT.

This chain links TRBV27 with TRBJ1-5, with 7 nucleotides matching TRBD1. This CDR3 spans 15 amino acids. Germline loops: CDR1 MNHEY, CDR2 SMNVEV (reference sequence). V was clipped by 6 bases and J by 2 bases; unmatched bases: 7. The CDR3 sequence: CASSPQGQRNQPQHF. The CDR3 nucleotides are TGTGCCAGCAGCCCACAGGGACAGCGCAATCAGCCCCAGCATTTT.

This clone has a single count. At one end, the junction sequence differs from germline, possibly due to a read error. This sequence joins TRBV6-5 and TRBJ2-7, with D perhaps matching TRBD2 (6 bases). Germline V gene sequence: CDR1 MNHEY, CDR2 SVGAGI. This CDR3 region has 14 residues. CDR3 bases: TGTGCCAGCACTTACTCCGGGGGTATCTACGAGCAGTACTTC. This gives the protein CASTYSGGIYEQYF.

This clone was detected only once. The J gene is TRBJ2-7, the V gene TRBV7-2; 8 bases fit TRBD1. V shed 4 bases and J 2 bases; nucleotides not matched to a gene: 10. The length of the CDR3 is 16 residues. CDR1 and CDR2 from the germline V gene are SGHTA and FQGNSA. In nucleotides, the CDR3 is TGTGCCAGCAGCTCCGACGGGACAGGCCCCCCCTACGAGCAGTACTTC. It is translated as CASSSDGTGPPYEQYF.

The chain is built from TRBV27 and TRBJ1-1; 10 nucleotides agree with TRBD1. The germline gives CDR1 MNHEY, CDR2 SMNVEV (reference sequence). The CDR3 runs 13 residues. J lost 5 bases, V lost 8 bases, and 5 bases had no gene match. CDR3 loop: CASGPGQGTEAFF. DNA for the CDR3: TGTGCCAGCGGCCCGGGACAGGGGACTGAAGCTTTCTTT.

The chain joins TRBV7-2 to TRBJ2-7; TRBD1 matches at 11 bases. The CDR3 is 15 amino acids. V gave up 4 bases and J gave up 2 bases; unmatched junction bases: 4. Looked up from germline, CDR1 is SGHTA and CDR2 is FQGNSA. Here the CDR3 DNA reads TGTGCCAGCAGCTCCGGGACAGGGGGTGCCTACGAGCAGTACTTC. Residues: CASSSGTGGAYEQYF. The full variable domain, rest sourced from reference TRBV7-2 and TRBJ2-7, is GAGVSQSPSNKVTEKGKDVELRCDPISGHTALYWYRQSLGQGLEFLIYFQGNSAPDKSGLPSDRFSAERTGGSVSTLTIQRTQQEDSAVYLCASSSGTGGAYEQYFGPGTRLTVT.

This chain connects TRBV11-1 to TRBJ1-1; D uncertain. V shed 4 bases and J shed 5 bases, with 11 bases lying between them. The V gene's germline CDR1 is SGHAT and CDR2 FQDESV (reference sequence). This CDR3 has 13 amino acids. Written as DNA, the CDR3 is TGTGCCAGCAGCTCCCGGTCGAGTACTGAAGCTTTCTTT. This gives the protein CASSSRSSTEAFF.

This clone has more than one count but fewer than ten. The rearrangement uses TRBV9 and TRBJ2-5, with 7 positions matching TRBD2. Germline CDR1 is SGDLS and CDR2 is YYNGEE. The CDR3 has 16 residues. Trimming cost V 0 bases and J 9 bases; bases outside gene matches: 14. CDR3 sequence (DNA): TGTGCCAGCAGCGTAGCCGCGACTAGCTGGGGGGAGCCCCAGTACTTC. It is translated as CASSVAATSWGEPQYF.

The rearrangement uses TRBV18 and TRBJ1-2; a possible D gene is TRBD1 (5 bases). The V end lost 6 bases, the J end lost 5 bases, and 10 bases lay between the germline ends. In germline, CDR1 is KGHSH, CDR2 LQKENI. This CDR3 region has 12 residues. CDR3 nucleotides: TGTGCCAGCTCCCAGGGTGGTTATGGCTACACCTTC. Its protein is CASSQGGYGYTF.

This clone was recorded only once. DNA of the CDR3: TGCAGTGCTAGTCCCGGGACAGGGGCTAATAATTCACCCCTCCACTTT. Amino acids: CSASPGTGANNSPLHF. The J gene is TRBJ1-6, the V gene TRBV20-1; 10 bases align to TRBD1. The junction had 7 bases not matched to a gene; V was cut back by 3 bases and J by 5 bases. This CDR3 has 16 residues. Looked up from germline, CDR1 is DFQATT and CDR2 is SNEGSKA (reference sequence).

This sequence joins TRBV5-1 and TRBJ1-6; 7 positions match TRBD1. Germline lookup yields CDR1 SGHRS and CDR2 YFSETQ. The CDR3 is 12 residues long. J gave up 12 bases and V 3 bases, and 3 bases lay outside the gene matches. CDR3 coding DNA: TGCGCCAGCAGCTCCGCAGGGGGACCCCTCCACTTT. As protein: CASSSAGGPLHF.

The DNA for the CDR3 is TGTGCCAGCAGCTTATACAGGGGCGGGGTAGGTCAGCCCCAGCATTTT. It yields the protein CASSLYRGGVGQPQHF. The V gene is TRBV5-6, the J gene TRBJ1-5, with TRBD1 identical over 7 bases. Germline-derived CDR1 and CDR2 are SGHDT and YYEEEE. V lost 2 bases, J lost 6 bases, and 11 bases stayed unmatched. The CDR3 is 16 amino acids.

The chain recombines TRBV6-5 with TRBJ2-7; the D gene is possibly TRBD1 (6 bases). Germline V CDR1 and CDR2: MNHEY, SVGAGI. Trimming removed 7 bases at V and 0 bases at J, with 16 bases between. The CDR3 contains 15 residues. The CDR3 is CASNSQGQSSYEQYF. CDR3 nucleotide sequence: TGTGCCAGCAACTCCCAGGGGCAGAGCTCCTACGAGCAGTACTTC.

The CDR3 DNA follows: TGTGCCAGCAGTGAACGTAGAGGGACAGGGGGCTACGAGCAGTACTTC. Residues: CASSERRGTGGYEQYF. The chain links TRBV6-1 to TRBJ2-7; 11 nucleotides align to TRBD1. This CDR3 has 16 amino acids. Germline V gene sequence: CDR1 MNHNS, CDR2 SASEGT. Trimming at V came to 2 bases and at J to 3 bases, leaving 6 bases not matched to a gene.

The chain employs TRBV5-1 and TRBJ2-2; D unclear. The CDR3 spans 16 residues. V was clipped by 3 bases and J by 2 bases, with 14 bases between them. CDR1 and CDR2 from the germline V gene are SGHRS and YFSETQ. This chain's CDR3 is CASSSLPSENTGELFF. The CDR3 coding sequence is TGCGCCAGCAGCTCCCTCCCTAGTGAAAACACCGGGGAGCTGTTTTTT. The full variable domain, rest sourced from reference TRBV5-1 and TRBJ2-2, is KAGVTQTPRYLIKTRGQQVTLSCSPISGHRSVSWYQQTPGQGLQFLFEYFSETQRNKGNFPGRFSGRQFSNSRSEMNVSTLELGDSALYLCASSSLPSENTGELFFGEGSRLTVL.

The chain couples TRBV6-2 or TRBV6-3 to TRBJ2-3, with 11 bases fitting TRBD2. The CDR3 contains 15 residues. V was pared by 5 bases and J by 2 bases, with 3 bases of the junction left unmatched. Germline V gives CDR1 MNHEY, CDR2 SVGEGT. CDR3 DNA sequence: TGTGCCAGCAGTCTAGCGGGGGGAATCACAGATACGCAGTATTTT. Translation gives CASSLAGGITDTQYF.

The gene calls are TRBV6-5 and TRBJ1-3; maybe TRBD1 (5 bases). Trimming stripped 0 bases from V and 7 bases from J, with 10 bases between. Germline V CDR1 and CDR2: MNHEY, SVGAGI. The CDR3 covers 14 residues. The CDR3 DNA is TGTGCCAGCAGTTACTCGAGTCCAGGGAACACCATATATTTT. It codes for CASSYSSPGNTIYF.

V is TRBV19 and J is TRBJ1-4; no firm D call. The V end was cut by 7 bases, the J end by 5 bases, with 8 bases between. This CDR3 has 12 amino acids. Germline V gene data show CDR1 as LNHDA and CDR2 as SQIVND (reference sequence). The DNA for the CDR3 is TGTGCCAGTACAGGCATGAATGAAAAACTGTTTTTT. As protein: CASTGMNEKLFF.

The chain links TRBV5-6 to TRBJ1-5, with D maybe TRBD1 (6 bases). CDR1 and CDR2 (germline): SGHDT, YYEEEE. V lost 0 bases and J 9 bases, leaving 13 bases between the germline ends. This CDR3 is 14 amino acids long. CDR3 residues: CASSLGTAIWPQHF. The CDR3, as DNA: TGTGCCAGCAGCTTGGGGACAGCCATTTGGCCCCAGCATTTT.

The chain uses TRBV19 and TRBJ1-2; D is perhaps TRBD1 (6 bases). The CDR3 sequence is 16 residues long. The germline V gene has CDR1 LNHDA and CDR2 SQIVND (reference sequence). Trimming took off 8 bases at V and 8 bases at J, with 27 bases between the two ends. Here the CDR3 DNA reads TGTGCCAGTCGACTGCGGGGGGCAGGAGGGAAAGAGGGCTACACCTTC. It specifies CASRLRGAGGKEGYTF.

The chain has TRBV9 and TRBJ1-1; perhaps TRBD1 as D (5 bases). The V and J ends lost 2 bases and 0 bases respectively, with 11 bases between them. Germline V CDR1 and CDR2: SGDLS, YYNGEE. CDR3 size: 15 residues. This CDR3 is CASSVRQGMNTEAFF. CDR3 in DNA: TGTGCCAGCAGCGTGAGGCAGGGCATGAACACTGAAGCTTTCTTT.

The chain has TRBV6-5 and TRBJ1-2; 10 bases fit TRBD1. The CDR3 length is 15 residues. Germline loops: CDR1 MNHEY, CDR2 SVGAGI. With 9 bases clipped from V and 4 bases from J, the junction kept 11 bases outside the gene matches. CDR3 DNA: TGTGCCAGTGAGCCGGGACAGGGGTCCCCCTATGGCTACACCTTC. It encodes CASEPGQGSPYGYTF.